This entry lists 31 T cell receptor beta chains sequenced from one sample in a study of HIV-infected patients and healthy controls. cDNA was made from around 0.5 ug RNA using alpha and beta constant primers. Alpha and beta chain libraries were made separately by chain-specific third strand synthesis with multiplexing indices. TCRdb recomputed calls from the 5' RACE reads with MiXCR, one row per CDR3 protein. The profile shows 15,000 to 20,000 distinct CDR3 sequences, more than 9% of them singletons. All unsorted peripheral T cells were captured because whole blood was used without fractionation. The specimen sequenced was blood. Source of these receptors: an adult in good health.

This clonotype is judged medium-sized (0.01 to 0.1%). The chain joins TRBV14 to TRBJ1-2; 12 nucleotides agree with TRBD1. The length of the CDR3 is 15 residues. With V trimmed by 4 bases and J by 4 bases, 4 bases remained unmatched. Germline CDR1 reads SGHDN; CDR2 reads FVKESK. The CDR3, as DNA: TGTGCCAGCAGCCTTCCGGGACAGGGGGCCTATGGCTACACCTTC. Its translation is CASSLPGQGAYGYTF.

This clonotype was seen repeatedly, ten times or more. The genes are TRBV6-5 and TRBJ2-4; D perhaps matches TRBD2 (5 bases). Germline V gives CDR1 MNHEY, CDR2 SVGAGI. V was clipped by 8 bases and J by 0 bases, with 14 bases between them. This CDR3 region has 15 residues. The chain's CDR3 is CASAPAGLAKNIQYF. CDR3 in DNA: TGTGCCAGCGCGCCCGCGGGCCTAGCCAAAAACATTCAGTACTTC.

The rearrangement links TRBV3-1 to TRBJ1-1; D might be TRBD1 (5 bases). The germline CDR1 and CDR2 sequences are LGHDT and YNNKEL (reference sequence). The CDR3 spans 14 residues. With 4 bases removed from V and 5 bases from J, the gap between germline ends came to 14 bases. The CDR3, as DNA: TGTGCCAGCAGCCTCAAGGACGGGGGAACTGAAGCTTTCTTT. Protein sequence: CASSLKDGGTEAFF.

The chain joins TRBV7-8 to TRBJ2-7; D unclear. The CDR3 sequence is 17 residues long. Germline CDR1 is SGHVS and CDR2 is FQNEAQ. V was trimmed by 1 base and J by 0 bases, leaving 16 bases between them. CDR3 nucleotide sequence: TGTGCCAGCAGCTTAGTCCCCGGTATAGTGAGCTCCTACGAGCAGTACTTC. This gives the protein CASSLVPGIVSSYEQYF.

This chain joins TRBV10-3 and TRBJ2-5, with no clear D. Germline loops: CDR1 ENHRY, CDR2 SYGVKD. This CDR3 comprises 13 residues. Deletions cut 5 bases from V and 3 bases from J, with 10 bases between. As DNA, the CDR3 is TGTGCCATCAGTTTTGCGGAGAAAGAGACCCAGTACTTC. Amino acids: CAISFAEKETQYF.

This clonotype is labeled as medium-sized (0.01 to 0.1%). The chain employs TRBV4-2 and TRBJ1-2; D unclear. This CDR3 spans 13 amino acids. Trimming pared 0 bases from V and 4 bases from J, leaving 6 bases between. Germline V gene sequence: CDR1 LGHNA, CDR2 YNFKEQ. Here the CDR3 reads CASSQDTIYGYTF. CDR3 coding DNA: TGTGCCAGCAGCCAAGATACGATCTATGGCTACACCTTC.

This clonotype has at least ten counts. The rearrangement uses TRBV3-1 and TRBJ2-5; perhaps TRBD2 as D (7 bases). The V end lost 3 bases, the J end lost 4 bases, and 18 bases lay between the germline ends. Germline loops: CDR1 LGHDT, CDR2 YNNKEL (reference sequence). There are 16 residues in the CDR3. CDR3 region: CASSHLKGGPGETQYF. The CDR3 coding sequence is TGTGCCAGCAGCCATTTGAAGGGGGGGCCAGGAGAGACCCAGTACTTC.

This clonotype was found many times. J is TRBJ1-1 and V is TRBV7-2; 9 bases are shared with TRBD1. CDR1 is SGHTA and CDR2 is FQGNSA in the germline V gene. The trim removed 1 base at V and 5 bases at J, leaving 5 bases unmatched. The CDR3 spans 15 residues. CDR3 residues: CASSLVAGQGTEAFF. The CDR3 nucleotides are TGTGCCAGCAGCTTAGTGGCGGGACAGGGTACTGAAGCTTTCTTT.

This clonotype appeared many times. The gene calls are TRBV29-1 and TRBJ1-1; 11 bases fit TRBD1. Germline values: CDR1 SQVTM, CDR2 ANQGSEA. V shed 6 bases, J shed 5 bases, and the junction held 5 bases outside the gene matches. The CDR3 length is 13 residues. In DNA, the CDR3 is TGCAGCGTCTCCGGGACAGGGGGGACTGAAGCTTTCTTT. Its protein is CSVSGTGGTEAFF.

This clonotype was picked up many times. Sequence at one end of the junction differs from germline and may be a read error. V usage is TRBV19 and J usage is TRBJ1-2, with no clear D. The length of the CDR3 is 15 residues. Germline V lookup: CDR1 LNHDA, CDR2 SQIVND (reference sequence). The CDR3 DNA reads TGTGCCAGTAGTATCCCCGCCGGACGGATGCCCATTCTTCTCTTC. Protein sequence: CASSIPAGRMPILLF.

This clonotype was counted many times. The chain's CDR3 is CASSPPLRTEAFF. CDR3 DNA: TGTGCCAGCAGCCCCCCCCTGCGCACTGAAGCTTTCTTT. The V gene is TRBV7-9, the J gene TRBJ1-1, with D unresolved. V lost 5 bases, J lost 4 bases, and 11 bases lay in between. Germline assignment: CDR1 SEHNR and CDR2 FQNEAQ (reference sequence). CDR3 length: 13 residues.

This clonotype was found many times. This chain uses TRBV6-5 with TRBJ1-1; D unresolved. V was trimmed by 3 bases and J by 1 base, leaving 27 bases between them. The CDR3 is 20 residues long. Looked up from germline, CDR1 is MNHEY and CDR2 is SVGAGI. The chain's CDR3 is CASSYWTNPPGRGGNTEAFF. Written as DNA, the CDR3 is TGTGCCAGCAGTTATTGGACTAACCCACCCGGCAGAGGAGGGAACACTGAAGCTTTCTTT.

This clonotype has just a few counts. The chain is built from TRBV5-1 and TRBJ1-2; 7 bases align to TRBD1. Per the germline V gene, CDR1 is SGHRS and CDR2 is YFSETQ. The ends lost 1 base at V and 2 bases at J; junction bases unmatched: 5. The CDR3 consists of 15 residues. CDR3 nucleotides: TGCGCCAGCAGCTTGATTTCAGGGGGAAACTATGGCTACACCTTC. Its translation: CASSLISGGNYGYTF.

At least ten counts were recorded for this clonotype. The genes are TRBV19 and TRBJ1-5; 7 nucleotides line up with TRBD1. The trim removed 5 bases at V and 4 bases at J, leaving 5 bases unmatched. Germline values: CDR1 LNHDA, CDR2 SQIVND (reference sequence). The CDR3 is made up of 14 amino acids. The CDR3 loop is CASSANRGNQPQHF. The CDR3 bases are TGTGCCAGTAGTGCCAACAGGGGTAATCAGCCCCAGCATTTT.

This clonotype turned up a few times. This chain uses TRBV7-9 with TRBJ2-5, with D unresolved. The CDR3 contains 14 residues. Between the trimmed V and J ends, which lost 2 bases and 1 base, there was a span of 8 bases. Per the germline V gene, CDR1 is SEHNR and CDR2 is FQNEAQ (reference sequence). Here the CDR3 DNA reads TGTGCCAGCAGCTTATCTGCCGGCCAAGAGACCCAGTACTTC. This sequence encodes CASSLSAGQETQYF.

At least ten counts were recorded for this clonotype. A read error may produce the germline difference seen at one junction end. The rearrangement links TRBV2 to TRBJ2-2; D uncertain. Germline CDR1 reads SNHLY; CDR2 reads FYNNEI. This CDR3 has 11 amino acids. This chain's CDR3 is CASREPGELFF. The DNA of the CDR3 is TGTGCCAGCCGTGAACCCGGGGAGCTGTTTTTT.

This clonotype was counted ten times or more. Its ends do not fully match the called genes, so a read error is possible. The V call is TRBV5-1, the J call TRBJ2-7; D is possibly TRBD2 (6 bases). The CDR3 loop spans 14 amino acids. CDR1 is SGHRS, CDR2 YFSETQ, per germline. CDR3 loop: CASSIRDSASEQYF. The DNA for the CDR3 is TGCGCCAGCAGCATCCGGGACTCCGCCTCAGAGCAGTACTTT.

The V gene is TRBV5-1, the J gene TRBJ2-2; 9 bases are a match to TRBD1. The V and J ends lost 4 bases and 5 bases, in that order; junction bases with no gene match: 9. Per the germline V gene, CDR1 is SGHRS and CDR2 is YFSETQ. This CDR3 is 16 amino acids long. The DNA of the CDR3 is TGCGCCAGCAGCCAAGGACAGGGGAAGAGAACCGGGGAGCTGTTTTTT. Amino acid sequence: CASSQGQGKRTGELFF. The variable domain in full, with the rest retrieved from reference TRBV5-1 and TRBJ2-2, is KAGVTQTPRYLIKTRGQQVTLSCSPISGHRSVSWYQQTPGQGLQFLFEYFSETQRNKGNFPGRFSGRQFSNSRSEMNVSTLELGDSALYLCASSQGQGKRTGELFFGEGSRLTVL.

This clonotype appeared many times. CDR3 sequence (DNA): TGTGCCAGCAGAAACTTTCAGGGGGCCGATACGCAGTATTTT. It is translated as CASRNFQGADTQYF. The gene calls are TRBV6-5 and TRBJ2-3; 8 positions match TRBD1. This CDR3 is built from 14 residues. Unmatched junction bases numbered 8, after V lost 6 bases and J lost 6 bases. Looked up from germline, CDR1 is MNHEY and CDR2 is SVGAGI.

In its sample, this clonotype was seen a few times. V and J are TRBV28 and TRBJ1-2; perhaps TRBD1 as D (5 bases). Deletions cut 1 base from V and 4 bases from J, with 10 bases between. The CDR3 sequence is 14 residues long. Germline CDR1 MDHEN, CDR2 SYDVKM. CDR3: CASSLYPGTYGYTF. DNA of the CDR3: TGTGCCAGCAGTTTATATCCGGGGACCTATGGCTACACCTTC.

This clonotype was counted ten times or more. CDR3 nucleotide sequence: TGTGCCAGTAGACCTGGGACAGTAAGCAATCAGCCCCAGCATTTT. Residues: CASRPGTVSNQPQHF. J is TRBJ1-5 and V is TRBV19; 7 positions match TRBD1. This CDR3 is built from 15 residues. Germline trimming cut 6 bases from V and 1 base from J; bases unmatched to any gene: 6. Looked up from germline, CDR1 is LNHDA and CDR2 is SQIVND (reference sequence).

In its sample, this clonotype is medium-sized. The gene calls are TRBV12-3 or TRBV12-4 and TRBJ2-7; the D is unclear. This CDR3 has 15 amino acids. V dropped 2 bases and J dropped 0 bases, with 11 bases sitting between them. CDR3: CASSLYSASSYEQYF. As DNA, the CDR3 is TGTGCCAGCAGTTTATATAGTGCAAGCTCCTACGAGCAGTACTTC.

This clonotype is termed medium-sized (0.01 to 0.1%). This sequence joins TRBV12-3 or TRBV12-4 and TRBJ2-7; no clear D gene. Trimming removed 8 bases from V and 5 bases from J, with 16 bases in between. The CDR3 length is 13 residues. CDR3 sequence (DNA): TGTGCCAGCCGACACTCGATAGGCCACGAGCAGTACTTC. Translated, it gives CASRHSIGHEQYF.

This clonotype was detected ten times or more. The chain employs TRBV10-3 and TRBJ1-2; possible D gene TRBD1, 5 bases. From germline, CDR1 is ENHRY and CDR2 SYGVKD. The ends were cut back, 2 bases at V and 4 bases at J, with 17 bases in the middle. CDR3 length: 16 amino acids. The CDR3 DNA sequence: TGTGCCATCAGTGAGGCGGACAAGGAGGCTTCCTATGGCTACACCTTC. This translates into CAISEADKEASYGYTF.

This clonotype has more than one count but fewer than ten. The CDR3 coding sequence is TGTGCCAGCAGTTACGGGACGGGGAACACTGAAGCTTTCTTT. Its protein is CASSYGTGNTEAFF. V usage is TRBV6-5 and J usage is TRBJ1-1; possible D gene TRBD1, 5 bases. The CDR3 spans 14 residues. CDR1 is MNHEY and CDR2 is SVGAGI in the germline V gene. V lost 2 bases, J lost 1 base, and 8 bases lay in between.

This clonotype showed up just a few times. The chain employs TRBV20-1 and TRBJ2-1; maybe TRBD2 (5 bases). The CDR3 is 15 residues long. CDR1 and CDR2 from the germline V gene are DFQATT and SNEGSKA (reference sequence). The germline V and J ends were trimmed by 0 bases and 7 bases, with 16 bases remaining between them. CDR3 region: CSARDMRLPLNEQFF. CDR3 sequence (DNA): TGCAGTGCTAGAGATATGAGACTACCCCTAAATGAGCAGTTCTTC.

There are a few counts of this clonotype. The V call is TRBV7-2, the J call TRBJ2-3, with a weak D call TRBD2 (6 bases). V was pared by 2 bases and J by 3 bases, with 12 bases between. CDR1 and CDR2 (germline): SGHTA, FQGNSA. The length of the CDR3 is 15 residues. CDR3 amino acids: CASSLKAGRTDTQYF. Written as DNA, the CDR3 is TGTGCCAGCAGCTTAAAAGCGGGCAGGACAGATACGCAGTATTTT. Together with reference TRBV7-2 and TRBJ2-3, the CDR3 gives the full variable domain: GAGVSQSPSNKVTEKGKDVELRCDPISGHTALYWYRQSLGQGLEFLIYFQGNSAPDKSGLPSDRFSAERTGGSVSTLTIQRTQQEDSAVYLCASSLKAGRTDTQYFGPGTRLTVL.

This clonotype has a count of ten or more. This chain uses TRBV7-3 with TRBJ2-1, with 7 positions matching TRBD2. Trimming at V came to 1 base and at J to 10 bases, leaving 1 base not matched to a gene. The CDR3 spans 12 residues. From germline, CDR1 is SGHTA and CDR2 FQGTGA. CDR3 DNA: TGTGCCAGCAGCTTAAGGGAGGGCGAGCAGTTCTTC. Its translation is CASSLREGEQFF.

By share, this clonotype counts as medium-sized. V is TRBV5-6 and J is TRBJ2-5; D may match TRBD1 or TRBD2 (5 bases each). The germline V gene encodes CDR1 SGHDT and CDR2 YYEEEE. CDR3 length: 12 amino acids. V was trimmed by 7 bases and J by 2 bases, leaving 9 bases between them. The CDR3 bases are TGTGCCAGCGCCTGGGGGCAAGAGACCCAGTACTTC. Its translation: CASAWGQETQYF.

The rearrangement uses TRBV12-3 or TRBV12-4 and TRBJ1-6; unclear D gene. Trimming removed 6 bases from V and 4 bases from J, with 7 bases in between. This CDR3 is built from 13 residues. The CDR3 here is CASSLKYNSPLHF. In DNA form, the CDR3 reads TGTGCCAGCAGCTTAAAGTATAATTCACCCCTCCACTTT.

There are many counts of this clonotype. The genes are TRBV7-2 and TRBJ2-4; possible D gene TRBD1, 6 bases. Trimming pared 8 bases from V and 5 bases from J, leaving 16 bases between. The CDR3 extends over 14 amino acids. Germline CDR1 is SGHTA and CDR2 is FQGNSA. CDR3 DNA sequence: TGTGCCAGCCAGACAGGTCGTGCGGAAAACATTCAGTACTTC. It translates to CASQTGRAENIQYF.